The 3 T cell receptor beta chains reported below all come from one sample, sequenced in a study of cytotoxic CD8 clonotypes in ibrutinib-treated CLL. Clones were read by immunoSEQ multiplex PCR, and TCRdb kept only the in-frame ones, dropping some. The data contain more than 200,000 clones, 70% of them seen just once; the ten biggest clones take up less than 20%. The sequencing used PBMCs, collected after 24 months of ibrutinib treatment. The receptors shown here come from a human donor with chronic lymphocytic leukemia.

The DNA for the CDR3 is TGTGCCAGCACCCCGGACAGAGAGTTCTACGAGCAGTACTTC. This gives the protein CASTPDREFYEQYF. The rearrangement uses TRBV28 and TRBJ2-7; weak D call: TRBD1 (6 bases). The germline gives CDR1 MDHEN, CDR2 SYDVKM. The V and J ends lost 7 bases and 3 bases respectively, with 16 bases between them. The CDR3 is made up of 14 amino acids.

V usage is TRBV7-2 and J usage is TRBJ2-2, with D possibly being TRBD2 (6 bases). The CDR3 runs 15 residues. V was trimmed by 5 bases and J by 4 bases, leaving 14 bases between them. CDR1 and CDR2 (germline): SGHTA, FQGNSA. CDR3 nucleotides: TGTGCCAGCAGCCCTAGGGGAGGTAGCACCGGGGAGCTGTTTTTT. This encodes CASSPRGGSTGELFF. The variable domain in full, completed from reference TRBV7-2 and TRBJ2-2, reads GAGVSQSPSNKVTEKGKDVELRCDPISGHTALYWYRQSLGQGLEFLIYFQGNSAPDKSGLPSDRFSAERTGGSVSTLTIQRTQQEDSAVYLCASSPRGGSTGELFFGEGSRLTVL.

This clone was counted a few times. The V and J genes are TRBV7-2 and TRBJ1-5; 7 bases agree with TRBD1. The CDR3 totals 14 residues. Unmatched junction bases numbered 5, after V lost 5 bases and J lost 4 bases. In germline, CDR1 is SGHTA, CDR2 FQGNSA. The CDR3 spells CASSPRGLNQPQHF. CDR3 nucleotide sequence: TGTGCCAGCAGCCCGAGGGGGCTGAATCAGCCCCAGCATTTT.